These 18 T cell receptor beta chains originate from one sample sequenced in a study of cytomegalovirus exposure and HLA in healthy donors. With 60 Vbeta and 13 Jbeta primers, the PCR was carried out. The assay was immunoSEQ multiplex PCR, and TCRdb's table has in-frame clones only and misses some. The sample lists about 77,000 clones; more than 75% were seen once. Material for sequencing was PBMCs. The source of these receptors is a man aged 35 to 55 in good health and CMV-seronegative.

The J gene is TRBJ2-7, the V gene TRBV5-6; the match to TRBD2 covers 7 bases. Unmatched junction bases numbered 7, after V lost 4 bases and J lost 0 bases. Germline CDR1 reads SGHDT; CDR2 reads YYEEEE. The CDR3 is 15 residues long. The CDR3 is CASSTLGGDSYEQYF. Here the CDR3 DNA reads TGTGCCAGCAGCACCCTGGGGGGGGACTCCTACGAGCAGTACTTC. The complete variable domain, with remaining parts taken from reference TRBV5-6 and TRBJ2-7, reads DAGVTQSPTHLIKTRGQQVTLRCSPKSGHDTVSWYQQALGQGPQFIFQYYEEEERQRGNFPDRFSGHQFPNYSSELNVNALLLGDSALYLCASSTLGGDSYEQYFGPGTRLTVT.

The chain joins TRBV5-8 to TRBJ1-5; 11 nucleotides agree with TRBD1. V trimming: 3 bases; J trimming: 2 bases; junction bases outside the gene matches: 7. CDR1 is SGHTS, CDR2 YDEGEE, per germline. The CDR3 runs to 17 residues. The CDR3 protein is CASSWTGGFGGNQPQHF. CDR3 in DNA: TGTGCCAGCAGCTGGACAGGGGGCTTCGGGGGCAATCAGCCCCAGCATTTT.

The chain's CDR3 is CASSRLAGGSEGHEQFF. The CDR3 nucleotides are TGTGCCAGTAGCCGGCTAGCGGGGGGCTCCGAGGGGCATGAGCAGTTCTTC. The V gene is TRBV19, the J gene TRBJ2-1, with 11 bases lining up with TRBD2. V was clipped by 6 bases and J by 8 bases; unmatched bases: 15. Germline-derived CDR1 and CDR2 are LNHDA and SQIVND (reference sequence). This CDR3 contains 17 residues.

The chain couples TRBV14 to TRBJ2-1, with TRBD1 matching 9 bases. The length of the CDR3 is 15 residues. The germline V gene has CDR1 SGHDN and CDR2 FVKESK. The V segment lost 6 bases and the J segment 2 bases; nucleotides outside the gene matches: 5. The CDR3 DNA follows: TGTGCCAGCAGTCCGGACAGGGGTGCCTACAATGAGCAGTTCTTC. It is translated as CASSPDRGAYNEQFF.

V and J are TRBV7-2 and TRBJ2-3; D is perhaps TRBD2 (6 bases). CDR1 and CDR2 from the germline V gene are SGHTA and FQGNSA. Trimming pared 4 bases from V and 2 bases from J, leaving 19 bases between. The CDR3 length is 17 residues. CDR3 residues: CASSSLGVAEFTDTQYF. The DNA for the CDR3 is TGTGCCAGCAGCTCCCTCGGGGTAGCGGAGTTCACAGATACGCAGTATTTT.

This chain joins TRBV18 and TRBJ2-7; D may be TRBD1 (6 bases). This CDR3 has 15 residues. The germline V gene has CDR1 KGHSH and CDR2 LQKENI. Trimming took off 3 bases at V and 0 bases at J, with 12 bases between the two ends. The CDR3 sequence is CASSPETGSSYEQYF. CDR3 bases: TGTGCCAGCTCACCCGAGACAGGAAGCTCCTACGAGCAGTACTTC. Full variable domain (remainder filled in from reference TRBV18 and TRBJ2-7): NAGVMQNPRHLVRRRGQEARLRCSPMKGHSHVYWYRQLPEEGLKFMVYLQKENIIDESGMPKERFSAEFPKEGPSILRIQQVVRGDSAAYFCASSPETGSSYEQYFGPGTRLTVT.

The gene calls are TRBV7-2 and TRBJ1-3, with D tentatively TRBD1 (5 bases). The CDR3 has 15 residues. V gave up 5 bases and J gave up 2 bases, with 13 bases separating them. Germline CDR1 reads SGHTA; CDR2 reads FQGNSA. The CDR3 is CASSPRVGAGNTIYF. The CDR3 DNA reads TGTGCCAGCAGCCCCCGAGTAGGGGCTGGAAACACCATATATTTT.

The V call is TRBV12-5, the J call TRBJ1-5; the D is unclear. Germline V CDR1 and CDR2: LGHNT, FRNRAP. The V and J ends lost 0 bases and 0 bases respectively, with 9 bases between them. The CDR3 covers 16 residues. The CDR3 region is CASGLVPGYSNQPQHF. CDR3 nucleotide sequence: TGTGCTAGTGGTTTGGTACCCGGGTATAGCAATCAGCCCCAGCATTTT.

The table lists this clone with a few counts. The chain employs TRBV7-2 and TRBJ2-5; tentative D call: TRBD1 (6 bases). Deletions cut 1 base from V and 5 bases from J, with 14 bases between. CDR3 length equals 15 residues. The germline V gene has CDR1 SGHTA and CDR2 FQGNSA. Here the CDR3 reads CASSLVLGAWETQYF. In DNA form, the CDR3 reads TGTGCCAGCAGCTTAGTCTTGGGGGCATGGGAGACCCAGTACTTC.

V usage is TRBV15 and J usage is TRBJ1-1; 9 nucleotides agree with TRBD1. V lost 0 bases, J lost 7 bases, and 12 bases stayed unmatched. The CDR3 loop spans 17 amino acids. Looked up from germline, CDR1 is LNHNV and CDR2 is YYDKDF (reference sequence). The DNA of the CDR3 is TGTGCCACCAGCAGAGACTGGGACAGGGTCAGACGAGGTGAAGCTTTCTTT. This gives the protein CATSRDWDRVRRGEAFF. Full variable domain (missing parts from reference TRBV15 and TRBJ1-1): DAMVIQNPRYQVTQFGKPVTLSCSQTLNHNVMYWYQQKSSQAPKLLFHYYDKDFNNEADTPDNFQSRRPNTSFCFLDIRSPGLGDTAMYLCATSRDWDRVRRGEAFFGQGTRLTVV.

This rearrangement joins TRBV6-5 to TRBJ1-1, with 7 nucleotides matching TRBD1. The CDR3 is 15 amino acids. V lost 5 bases and J lost 2; bases outside the gene matches: 8. Germline CDR1 MNHEY, CDR2 SVGAGI. CDR3 amino acids: CASSVGQDLNTEAFF. The CDR3 DNA follows: TGTGCCAGCAGTGTAGGACAGGACCTTAACACTGAAGCTTTCTTT.

The CDR3, as DNA: TGTGCCATATGGGGAGGGAACACCGGGGAGCTGTTTTTT. It encodes CAIWGGNTGELFF. V is TRBV10-3 and J is TRBJ2-2; perhaps TRBD2 as D (6 bases). Germline loops: CDR1 ENHRY, CDR2 SYGVKD. Trimming stripped 9 bases from V and 1 base from J, with 9 bases between. The CDR3 length is 13 residues.

This clone was seen once. The chain joins TRBV18 to TRBJ2-7, with 8 nucleotides matching TRBD1. Germline CDR1 KGHSH, CDR2 LQKENI. This CDR3 comprises 15 residues. V lost 1 base to trimming and J lost 6 bases; unmatched junction nucleotides: 8. CDR3 DNA sequence: TGTGCCAGCTCACCACTGGGGACAGGCCGGGGCGAGCAGTACTTC. Translating it yields CASSPLGTGRGEQYF.

The chain couples TRBV19 to TRBJ2-4, with D unclear. Per the germline V gene, CDR1 is LNHDA and CDR2 is SQIVND (reference sequence). Trimming pared 3 bases from V and 4 bases from J, leaving 13 bases between. The CDR3 consists of 15 residues. The CDR3 spells CASSIGRSFKNIQYF. The CDR3 coding sequence is TGTGCCAGTAGTATCGGCAGGTCGTTTAAAAACATTCAGTACTTC.

The rearrangement links TRBV4-1 to TRBJ2-2, with TRBD1 matching over 9 bases. Matching the DNA end better, TRBJ1-1 makes the J call doubtful. The germline V gene encodes CDR1 MGHRA and CDR2 YSYEKL. CDR3 size: 13 residues. CDR3 nucleotides: TGCGCCAGCAGCCAAGGGACAGGGGATGAAGCTTTCTTT. The encoded protein is CASSQGTGDEAFF.

V is TRBV28 and J is TRBJ1-5; the match to TRBD1 covers 8 bases. This CDR3 is 19 amino acids long. The junction had 21 bases not matched to a gene; V was cut back by 6 bases and J by 5 bases. Germline lookup yields CDR1 MDHEN and CDR2 SYDVKM. The CDR3 reads CASSRLDRGGPNAYQPQHF. The CDR3 DNA sequence: TGTGCCAGCAGCCGCCTTGACAGGGGAGGACCTAACGCATATCAGCCCCAGCATTTT.

The chain combines TRBV5-1 with TRBJ1-4; 9 nucleotides match TRBD1. CDR1 and CDR2 (germline): SGHRS, YFSETQ. This CDR3 region has 14 residues. The trim removed 4 bases at V and 8 bases at J, leaving 6 bases unmatched. The CDR3: CASSKGQGMEKLFF. As DNA, the CDR3 is TGCGCCAGCAGCAAGGGACAGGGTATGGAAAAACTGTTTTTT. Full variable domain (missing parts from reference TRBV5-1 and TRBJ1-4): KAGVTQTPRYLIKTRGQQVTLSCSPISGHRSVSWYQQTPGQGLQFLFEYFSETQRNKGNFPGRFSGRQFSNSRSEMNVSTLELGDSALYLCASSKGQGMEKLFFGSGTQLSVL.

The rearrangement uses TRBV30 and TRBJ2-1; D perhaps matches TRBD1 (7 bases). V lost 5 bases, J lost 9 bases, and 11 bases lay in between. The CDR3 runs to 11 residues. Looked up from germline, CDR1 is GTSNPN and CDR2 is SVGIG (reference sequence). This chain's CDR3 is CAWAGQSEQFF. CDR3 bases: TGTGCCTGGGCGGGACAGAGTGAGCAGTTCTTC.